The 29 T cell receptor beta chains below all came from one sample that was sequenced in a study of glioma-infiltrating T cells. Amplification of TCR alpha and beta CDR3 regions from RNA used iRepertoire nested multiplex PCR. Using its own MiXCR run on the multiplex PCR reads, TCRdb lists one record per CDR3 protein. The repertoire has fewer than 200,000 distinct CDR3 sequences, around 45% of them found once; the top ten carry roughly 5.2%. The sequencing input was glioma tissue, nonneoplastic brain tissue, or PBMCs (not recorded which). These receptors were taken from a human donor with low-grade glioma or glioblastoma, undergoing nonglioma brain surgery, or in good health (not recorded which).

As concerns this clonotype: A single base separates this from a much larger clone, so it may be a read error. V usage is TRBV6-5 and J usage is TRBJ2-7; 12 nucleotides line up with TRBD2. Germline trimming cut 7 bases from V and 9 bases from J; bases unmatched to any gene: 10. Per germline, CDR1 MNHEY and CDR2 SVGAGI. The length of the CDR3 is 14 residues. CDR3 nucleotide sequence: TGTGCCAGCATCGAAGGACTAGCGGGATCCGCGCAGTACTTC. The encoded protein is CASIEGLAGSAQYF.

The chain links TRBV7-2 to TRBJ2-1, with no clear D. The germline CDR1 and CDR2 sequences are SGHTA and FQGNSA. The CDR3 sequence is 13 residues long. CDR3 nucleotide sequence: TGTGTTAGCAGCTTCGAACTGGTCAATGAGCAGTTCTTC. As protein: CVSSFELVNEQFF.

The chain recombines TRBV10-2 with TRBJ2-7; weak D call: TRBD2 (7 bases). CDR3 length equals 16 residues. Deletions cut 4 bases from V and 5 bases from J, with 21 bases between. Germline V gene data show CDR1 as WSHSY and CDR2 as SAAADI. CDR3 sequence: CASSGAIGGAPHEQYF. The CDR3 DNA reads TGCGCCAGCAGTGGGGCGATTGGGGGGGCCCCCCACGAGCAGTACTTC.

This clonotype was picked up a small number of times. The V and J genes are TRBV19 and TRBJ2-7; the D gene could be TRBD1 or TRBD2 (5 bases each). The length of the CDR3 is 13 residues. Per germline, CDR1 LNHDA and CDR2 SQIVND (reference sequence). V was trimmed by 7 bases and J by 1 base, leaving 11 bases between them. CDR3 in amino acids: CASKGDLSYEQYF. The CDR3 region has the DNA TGTGCCAGTAAAGGGGACCTTTCCTACGAGCAGTACTTC.

As concerns this clonotype: Since a much larger clone is just one base distant, this may be a read error. The rearrangement links TRBV28 to TRBJ2-3, with no clear D. CDR3 size: 17 residues. V was shortened by 5 bases and J by 7 bases, with 25 bases between the two germline ends. Per the germline V gene, CDR1 is MDHEN and CDR2 is SYDVKM. The CDR3 reads CASSPDLHMGLTYTQYF. Here the CDR3 DNA reads TGTGCCAGCAGTCCCGACCTACACATGGGCCTAACTTATACGCAGTATTTT.

This clonotype was seen ten or more times. V is TRBV28 and J is TRBJ2-1, with unresolved D. This CDR3 has 15 amino acids. V gave up 4 bases and J gave up 3 bases, with 13 bases separating them. Germline V CDR1 and CDR2: MDHEN, SYDVKM. The CDR3 nucleotides read TGTGCCAGCAGTTCCGCAGGTGATGTCTACAATGAGCAGTTCTTC. Protein product: CASSSAGDVYNEQFF.

This clonotype was detected ten times or more. The chain has TRBV12-3 or TRBV12-4 and TRBJ2-5, with TRBD2 identical over 7 bases. Trimming took 6 bases from V and 5 from J; bases not matched to a gene: 12. This CDR3 region has 15 residues. CDR3 in amino acids: CASSPTTSNRETQYF. DNA for the CDR3: TGTGCCAGCAGCCCAACGACTAGCAACCGTGAGACCCAGTACTTC.

This clonotype came up many times. V and J are TRBV27 and TRBJ2-3; 9 nucleotides match TRBD2. The junction had 4 bases not matched to a gene; V was cut back by 7 bases and J by 2 bases. Germline loops: CDR1 MNHEY, CDR2 SMNVEV (reference sequence). CDR3 length equals 14 residues. The CDR3 sequence is CASKLAGYTDTQYF. CDR3 in DNA: TGTGCCAGCAAACTAGCGGGTTACACAGATACGCAGTATTTT.

Comments on this clonotype: This may be a read error, as it is one base from a much larger clone. This rearrangement joins TRBV28 to TRBJ1-2; D not resolved. The V gene's germline CDR1 is MDHEN and CDR2 SYDVKM. This CDR3 contains 15 residues. The CDR3, as DNA: TGTGCCAGCAGTCCATGGGATGGCTTTAACTATGGCTACGCCTTC. Its protein product is CASSPWDGFNYGYAF.

This clonotype was counted a few times. A read error may explain this, as a much larger clone is one base away. V gene TRBV20-1 combines with J gene TRBJ1-1, with D perhaps matching TRBD1 (5 bases). The germline V gene has CDR1 DFQATT and CDR2 SNEGSKA (reference sequence). This CDR3 region has 13 residues. Here the CDR3 reads CSAWRVPGTGAFF. The DNA of the CDR3 is TGCAGTGCTTGGAGGGTCCCGGGGACTGGAGCTTTCTTT.

Concerning this clonotype itself: One end of the junction varies from germline; a read error may be responsible. The rearrangement links TRBV14 to TRBJ2-2; tentatively, D is TRBD1 (6 bases). The CDR3 extends over 17 amino acids. Germline V gene lookup returns CDR1 SGHDN and CDR2 FVKESK. CDR3: CASSQGMGAWDTGELLF. The CDR3 DNA follows: TGTGCCAGCAGCCAAGGAATGGGGGCCTGGGACACCGGGGAGCTGCTTTTT.

This clonotype ranks as medium-sized (0.01 to 0.1%). The rearrangement joins TRBV6-1 to TRBJ2-1; no clear D. Germline V gene data show CDR1 as MNHNS and CDR2 as SASEGT. The CDR3 length is 14 residues. V was shortened by 7 bases and J by 7 bases, with 17 bases between the two germline ends. CDR3: CASTLVIAENEQFF. In nucleotides, the CDR3 is TGTGCCAGCACCCTTGTGATAGCAGAGAATGAGCAGTTCTTC.

As concerns this clonotype: A much larger clone sits a single nucleotide away, making a read error possible. The chain employs TRBV7-9 and TRBJ1-1, with D tentatively TRBD1 (6 bases). Germline V lookup: CDR1 SEHNR, CDR2 FQNEAQ (reference sequence). The CDR3 consists of 15 residues. The CDR3 reads CASTLALGGYAEAFF. Here the CDR3 DNA reads TGTGCCAGCACCTTAGCGCTAGGGGGGTACGCTGAAGCTTTCTTT.

Comments on this clonotype: A much bigger clone sits one base away, suggesting this may be a read error. V and J are TRBV2 and TRBJ2-5; a possible D gene is TRBD2 (5 bases). The CDR3 has 14 residues. The germline V and J ends were trimmed by 6 bases and 1 base, with 12 bases remaining between them. Germline CDR1 SNHLY, CDR2 FYNNEI. The CDR3 loop reads CASRVLEIQETQYF. CDR3 nucleotides: TGTGCCAGCAGGGTACTAGAGATCCAAGAGACCCAGTACTTC.

This clonotype occurred a few times. V and J are TRBV5-4 and TRBJ1-3, with D possibly TRBD1 on 5 matching bases. Germline V lookup: CDR1 SGHNT, CDR2 YYREEE (reference sequence). This CDR3 contains 15 residues. V was clipped by 2 bases and J by 0 bases, with 9 bases between them. This CDR3 reads CASSLVGGSGNTIYF. DNA of the CDR3: TGTGCCAGCAGCTTAGTCGGGGGCTCTGGAAACACCATATATTTT. The variable domain in full, completed from reference TRBV5-4 and TRBJ1-3, reads ETGVTQSPTHLIKTRGQQVTLRCSSQSGHNTVSWYQQALGQGPQFIFQYYREEENGRGNFPPRFSGLQFPNYSSELNVNALELDDSALYLCASSLVGGSGNTIYFGEGSWLTVV.

This clonotype was observed many times. The chain recombines TRBV7-9 with TRBJ1-1; 9 bases fit TRBD1. The CDR3 covers 14 residues. After removal of 5 bases from V and 3 bases from J, the junction contained 4 bases not matched to a gene. Germline values: CDR1 SEHNR, CDR2 FQNEAQ (reference sequence). As DNA, the CDR3 is TGTGCCAGCAGCCCCCGGACAGGGGACACTGAAGCTTTCTTT. Its translation: CASSPRTGDTEAFF.

This clonotype has just one count. A much larger clone differs from this one at a single base, so this may be a read error. V is TRBV4-1 and J is TRBJ1-5, with D perhaps TRBD1 (5 bases). V lost 0 bases, J lost 10 bases, and 16 bases lay in between. The CDR3 is made up of 15 amino acids. CDR1 and CDR2 (germline): MGHRA, YSYEKL. The CDR3 spells CASSQDRSVGHPQHF. The CDR3 nucleotides read TGCGCCAGCAGCCAAGATCGGTCTGTGGGGCACCCCCAGCATTTT.

A single count supports this clonotype. An end of the junction does not agree with germline; a read error may underlie this. The chain uses TRBV28 and TRBJ2-6; a possible D gene is TRBD1 (5 bases). The CDR3 is 13 amino acids. The germline gives CDR1 MDHEN, CDR2 SYDVKM. CDR3 in amino acids: CGSRESGANVLTF. In DNA form, the CDR3 reads TGTGGCAGCAGGGAATCCGGGGCCAACGTCCTGACTTTC. The full variable domain, with the rest looked up from reference TRBV28 and TRBJ2-6, is DVKVTQSSRYLVKRTGEKVFLECVQDMDHENMFWYRQDPGLGLRLIYFSYDVKMKEKGDIPEGYSVSREKKERFSLILESASTNQTSMYLCGSRESGANVLTFGAGSRLTVL.

This clonotype was observed many times. The rearrangement uses TRBV20-1 and TRBJ2-5; D tentatively fits TRBD1 or TRBD2 (5 bases each). Looked up from germline, CDR1 is DFQATT and CDR2 is SNEGSKA (reference sequence). V lost 3 bases and J lost 3, with 17 bases in between. There are 15 residues in the CDR3. The CDR3 DNA sequence: TGCAGTGCTAGTGGAGCGGTCCCCAGGGAAGAGACCCAGTACTTC. This sequence encodes CSASGAVPREETQYF.

This chain joins TRBV18 and TRBJ2-7; D gene ambiguous. The germline gives CDR1 KGHSH, CDR2 LQKENI. Deletions cut 6 bases from V and 3 bases from J, with 12 bases between. The CDR3 consists of 13 residues. The CDR3, as DNA: TGTGCCAGCTCTAACAAACCCGGCTACGAGCAGTACTTC. The encoded protein is CASSNKPGYEQYF.

The table lists this clonotype with many counts. The J gene is TRBJ2-3, the V gene TRBV29-1; D is unresolved. Germline V CDR1 and CDR2: SQVTM, ANQGSEA. This CDR3 is built from 11 residues. Trimming left V 6 bases short and J 2 bases short, with 6 bases between. Here the CDR3 DNA reads TGCAGCGTGCCCATCACAGATACGCAGTATTTT. Translation: CSVPITDTQYF.

This clonotype has a handful of counts. V gene TRBV7-7 combines with J gene TRBJ2-5; TRBD1 matches 11 bases. V was pared by 5 bases and J by 5 bases, with 7 bases of the junction left unmatched. The CDR3 runs to 15 residues. Germline V gene lookup returns CDR1 SSHAT and CDR2 FNYEAQ (reference sequence). The CDR3 sequence: CASSRDRGMWETQYF. CDR3 in DNA: TGTGCCAGCAGCCGGGACAGGGGGATGTGGGAGACCCAGTACTTC.

The chain employs TRBV6-1 and TRBJ2-7; 13 bases match TRBD2. Per germline, CDR1 MNHNS and CDR2 SASEGT. The CDR3 extends over 15 amino acids. The V gene end was trimmed by 7 bases and the J gene end by 4 bases; junction bases not matched to a gene: 7. The DNA of the CDR3 is TGTGCCAGCAATCTACTAGCGGGAGGGTTATACGAGCAGTACTTC. It specifies CASNLLAGGLYEQYF.

This clonotype was counted at least ten times. The V gene is TRBV3-1, the J gene TRBJ2-7; D not resolved. Germline CDR1 LGHDT, CDR2 YNNKEL (reference sequence). The V end was cut by 4 bases, the J end by 4 bases, with 11 bases between. The CDR3 consists of 13 residues. The chain's CDR3 is CASSPRWGYEQYF. Here the CDR3 DNA reads TGTGCCAGCAGCCCCAGATGGGGATACGAGCAGTACTTC.

The rearrangement links TRBV5-1 to TRBJ2-3, with TRBD2 identical over 7 bases. CDR1 and CDR2 from the germline V gene are SGHRS and YFSETQ. The CDR3 contains 18 residues. The J segment lost 0 bases and the V segment lost 3 bases, leaving 13 bases of the junction unmatched. Written as DNA, the CDR3 is TGCGCCAGCAGCTCCATCAAGCCGGGACTAATGAGCACAGATACGCAGTATTTT. This sequence encodes CASSSIKPGLMSTDTQYF.

Comment on this clonotype: A single base separates this from a much larger clone, so it may be a read error. The chain couples TRBV3-1 to TRBJ1-3; D gene ambiguous. Between the trimmed V and J ends, which lost 10 bases and 4 bases, there was a span of 23 bases. The CDR3 sequence is 16 residues long. Germline values: CDR1 LGHDT, CDR2 YNNKEL (reference sequence). CDR3 region: CATQTYSEQPGNTIYF. For the CDR3, the DNA is TGTGCCACACAAACCTACTCGGAACAGCCAGGAAACACCATATATTTT. Full variable domain (outside the CDR3, taken from reference TRBV3-1 and TRBJ1-3): DTAVSQTPKYLVTQMGNDKSIKCEQNLGHDTMYWYKQDSKKFLKIMFSYNNKELIINETVPNRFSPKSPDKAHLNLHINSLELGDSAVYFCATQTYSEQPGNTIYFGEGSWLTVV.

A note on this clonotype: Germline and junction disagree at one end, which may indicate a read error. The chain links TRBV20-1 to TRBJ1-2; D is ambiguous. The CDR3 sequence is 13 residues long. Germline V lookup: CDR1 DFQATT, CDR2 SNEGSKA (reference sequence). The CDR3 is CSVTDDRNYAYTF. The CDR3 nucleotides read TGCAGTGTCACAGACGACCGTAACTATGCCTACACCTTC.

The rearrangement links TRBV7-2 to TRBJ1-4; 8 bases match TRBD1. CDR1 and CDR2 (germline): SGHTA, FQGNSA. This CDR3 region has 15 residues. V shed 6 bases and J 8 bases; nucleotides not matched to a gene: 11. The CDR3 sequence: CASRLLLRDREKLFF. The CDR3 DNA reads TGTGCCAGCAGACTCCTCCTCCGGGACAGGGAAAAACTGTTTTTT. The full variable domain, in which reference TRBV7-2 and TRBJ1-4 provide the parts outside the CDR3, is GAGVSQSPSNKVTEKGKDVELRCDPISGHTALYWYRQSLGQGLEFLIYFQGNSAPDKSGLPSDRFSAERTGGSVSTLTIQRTQQEDSAVYLCASRLLLRDREKLFFGSGTQLSVL.

This clonotype was observed at least ten times. The rearrangement joins TRBV15 to TRBJ2-5, with unresolved D. Trimming stripped 0 bases from V and 1 base from J, with 6 bases between. Germline V gene data show CDR1 as LNHNV and CDR2 as YYDKDF (reference sequence). CDR3 length: 14 residues. CDR3 in amino acids: CATSRDLVQETQYF. CDR3 coding DNA: TGTGCCACCAGCAGAGATCTGGTCCAAGAGACCCAGTACTTC.